Given below is one T cell receptor (beta chain) in context. Its specificity is not known. This same CDR3 is encoded by further DNA sequences in the sample. The CDR3 has 16 residues. V was pared by 0 bases and J by 3 bases, with 13 bases between. The germline V gene encodes CDR1 SNHLY and CDR2 FYNNEI. The entry originates in a study of immune cell composition in non-small cell lung cancer. Study findings and constraints: Tumour-associated clones >0.5% occurred in under 40% of adenocarcinomas, 75% of squamous.

The normal lung sample lay at least 3 cm, and maximally far, from the tumour. The table came from immunoSEQ multiplex PCR; TCRdb's copy has only in-frame clones and leaves some out. The sample records about 3,400 clones, around 83% being singletons. The sequenced sample consisted of non-adjacent lung tissue. The chain recombines TRBV2 with TRBJ2-3; tentatively, D is TRBD2 (6 bases). This receptor was identified in a human donor with non-small cell lung cancer. CDR3 amino acids: CASSEAPSTSTDTQYF. CDR3 coding DNA: TGTGCCAGCAGTGAAGCCCCCTCGACTAGTACAGATACGCAGTATTTT.